The 21 T cell receptor beta chains below come from one sample, sequenced in a study of blood T cell repertoires in COVID-19. Profiled with immunoSEQ multiplex PCR; TCRdb holds only in-frame clones, not every one. The sample holds 350,000 or so clones, 86% seen once. Sequencing input: PBMCs or T cells enriched from blood (not recorded which). The receptors come from a woman in her thirties or forties with acute COVID-19.

The J gene is TRBJ1-4, the V gene TRBV4-3, with D unclear. This CDR3 is built from 15 residues. Between the trimmed V and J ends, which lost 3 bases and 2 bases, there was a span of 10 bases. Germline CDR1 reads LGHNA; CDR2 reads YSLEER. The CDR3 region has the DNA TGCGCCAGCAGCCAGAATTCGGGGACTAATGAAAAACTGTTTTTT. Its translation is CASSQNSGTNEKLFF.

The chain employs TRBV9 and TRBJ1-2; D ambiguous. Germline V gene sequence: CDR1 SGDLS, CDR2 YYNGEE. V gave up 7 bases and J gave up 1 base, with 14 bases separating them. This CDR3 comprises 14 residues. DNA for the CDR3: TGTGCCAGCGGTGAAGGGAGCGGTAACTATGGCTACACCTTC. It yields the protein CASGEGSGNYGYTF. Full variable domain (missing parts from reference TRBV9 and TRBJ1-2): DSGVTQTPKHLITATGQRVTLRCSPRSGDLSVYWYQQSLDQGLQFLIQYYNGEERAKGNILERFSAQQFPDLHSELNLSSLELGDSALYFCASGEGSGNYGYTFGSGTRLTVV.

The CDR3 protein is CASSRESKFGELFF. Here the CDR3 DNA reads TGTGCCAGCAGCCGGGAGAGTAAGTTCGGGGAGCTGTTTTTT. The V and J genes are TRBV5-5 and TRBJ2-2; possibly TRBD2 for D (6 bases). The V and J ends lost 4 bases and 7 bases respectively, with 14 bases between them. Germline CDR1 SGHKS, CDR2 YYEKEE (reference sequence). This CDR3 is 14 amino acids long.

The chain couples TRBV2 to TRBJ2-3, with 10 bases aligning to TRBD2. Germline V gene data show CDR1 as SNHLY and CDR2 as FYNNEI. The CDR3 loop spans 17 amino acids. J gave up 2 bases and V 8 bases, and 13 bases lay outside the gene matches. CDR3 protein: CASGRWVSGRNTDTQYF. CDR3 sequence (DNA): TGTGCCAGCGGAAGGTGGGTTAGCGGGAGGAACACAGATACGCAGTATTTT. The full variable domain, rest sourced from reference TRBV2 and TRBJ2-3, is EPEVTQTPSHQVTQMGQEVILRCVPISNHLYFYWYRQILGQKVEFLVSFYNNEISEKSEIFDDQFSVERPDGSNFTLKIRSTKLEDSAMYFCASGRWVSGRNTDTQYFGPGTRLTVL.

V gene TRBV6-2 or TRBV6-3 combines with J gene TRBJ1-2; D unclear. Between the trimmed V and J ends, which lost 4 bases and 4 bases, there was a span of 7 bases. Germline CDR1 is MNHEY and CDR2 is SVGEGT. The CDR3 contains 12 residues. The CDR3 region is CASSSTVYGYTF. In DNA form, the CDR3 reads TGTGCCAGCAGTTCTACCGTCTATGGCTACACCTTC.

The V and J genes are TRBV7-9 and TRBJ2-3, with 9 bases aligning to TRBD2. The J segment lost 4 bases and the V segment lost 8 bases, leaving 13 bases of the junction unmatched. Per germline, CDR1 SEHNR and CDR2 FQNEAQ (reference sequence). The CDR3 has 16 amino acids. The CDR3 here is CASATFSGSFADTQYF. The CDR3 bases are TGTGCCAGCGCGACCTTTAGCGGGAGTTTTGCAGATACGCAGTATTTT.

The chain uses TRBV6-5 and TRBJ2-7, with 9 bases lining up with TRBD2. The V and J ends lost 6 bases and 7 bases, in that order; junction bases with no gene match: 10. Per the germline V gene, CDR1 is MNHEY and CDR2 is SVGAGI. The CDR3 has 14 amino acids. The CDR3 region has the DNA TGTGCCAGCAGCGGTCCGACTAGCGGCGAGGAGCAGTACTTC. Encoded protein: CASSGPTSGEEQYF.

This clone was counted once. The rearrangement joins TRBV5-6 to TRBJ1-4; 8 nucleotides agree with TRBD1. The V and J ends lost 3 bases and 2 bases, in that order; junction bases with no gene match: 12. Germline loops: CDR1 SGHDT, CDR2 YYEEEE. This CDR3 contains 18 residues. The CDR3 DNA is TGTGCCAGCAGCTGGGGGACCAGCAGGGGGCGGACTAATGAAAAACTGTTTTTT. It yields the protein CASSWGTSRGRTNEKLFF.

CDR3 sequence reads: CASSLAMRASGQRTSTDTQYF. The DNA of the CDR3 is TGCGCCAGCAGCTTGGCCATGCGGGCTAGCGGCCAACGGACTAGCACAGATACGCAGTATTTT. The J gene is TRBJ2-3, the V gene TRBV5-1; 7 positions agree with TRBD2. In germline, CDR1 is SGHRS, CDR2 YFSETQ. V gave up 0 bases and J gave up 0 bases; unmatched junction bases: 19. The CDR3 spans 21 residues.

This clone was counted between two and nine times. This sequence joins TRBV28 and TRBJ1-2, with TRBD1 matching over 7 bases. The CDR3 has 15 residues. The junction had 6 bases not matched to a gene; V was cut back by 2 bases and J by 3 bases. Germline V gene data show CDR1 as MDHEN and CDR2 as SYDVKM. The CDR3, as DNA: TGTGCCAGCAGTTTAACAGGGGCGTCGTACTATGGCTACACCTTC. It encodes CASSLTGASYYGYTF.

The chain links TRBV5-1 to TRBJ1-2; D uncertain. The ends were cut back, 0 bases at V and 4 bases at J, with 10 bases in the middle. The CDR3 consists of 14 residues. CDR1 is SGHRS and CDR2 is YFSETQ in the germline V gene. This CDR3 reads CASSLERPTYGYTF. The CDR3 coding sequence is TGCGCCAGCAGCTTGGAACGTCCTACCTATGGCTACACCTTC.

The chain combines TRBV14 with TRBJ1-4; no clear D. CDR3 length: 13 residues. V lost 6 bases, J lost 6 bases, and 11 bases lay in between. CDR1 is SGHDN, CDR2 FVKESK, per germline. CDR3 nucleotide sequence: TGTGCCAGCAGAAGCCTACCGGATGAAAAACTGTTTTTT. Translation: CASRSLPDEKLFF. Together with reference TRBV14 and TRBJ1-4, the CDR3 gives the full variable domain: EAGVTQFPSHSVIEKGQTVTLRCDPISGHDNLYWYRRVMGKEIKFLLHFVKESKQDESGMPNNRFLAERTGGTYSTLKVQPAELEDSGVYFCASRSLPDEKLFFGSGTQLSVL.

This chain joins TRBV2 and TRBJ2-2, with D perhaps TRBD1 (5 bases). Germline CDR1 and CDR2: SNHLY and FYNNEI. The CDR3 loop spans 14 amino acids. Trimming removed 6 bases from V and 5 bases from J, with 13 bases in between. The CDR3 protein is CASRRHQGTGELFF. CDR3 nucleotides: TGTGCCAGCAGGAGGCATCAGGGTACCGGGGAGCTGTTTTTT.

V usage is TRBV18 and J usage is TRBJ1-6; D is ambiguous. CDR3 size: 13 residues. The ends were cut back, 10 bases at V and 13 bases at J, with 20 bases in the middle. Per the germline V gene, CDR1 is KGHSH and CDR2 is LQKENI. The CDR3: CATSNGLREPLHF. The CDR3 nucleotides are TGTGCCACCTCTAACGGACTACGTGAGCCCCTCCACTTT. The variable domain in full, with the rest retrieved from reference TRBV18 and TRBJ1-6, is NAGVMQNPRHLVRRRGQEARLRCSPMKGHSHVYWYRQLPEEGLKFMVYLQKENIIDESGMPKERFSAEFPKEGPSILRIQQVVRGDSAAYFCATSNGLREPLHFGNGTRLTVT.

V and J are TRBV7-8 and TRBJ1-1, with D hard to call. V was clipped by 0 bases and J by 9 bases, with 17 bases between them. CDR3 length equals 15 residues. Germline V CDR1 and CDR2: SGHVS, FQNEAQ. The CDR3 is CASSLAAGTLGKAFF. DNA for the CDR3: TGTGCCAGCAGCTTAGCGGCAGGTACTCTTGGTAAAGCTTTCTTT.

This chain uses TRBV19 with TRBJ1-5; no reliable D call. Germline V gene data show CDR1 as LNHDA and CDR2 as SQIVND (reference sequence). The V end lost 4 bases, the J end lost 2 bases, and 21 bases lay between the germline ends. The CDR3 has 18 residues. The CDR3 loop is CASSTPIGPSRGNQPQHF. CDR3 bases: TGTGCCAGTAGTACCCCTATCGGACCCTCGAGGGGCAATCAGCCCCAGCATTTT.

The chain is built from TRBV24-1 and TRBJ1-2, with D unresolved. This CDR3 contains 13 residues. Looked up from germline, CDR1 is KGHDR and CDR2 is SFDVKD. Trimming removed 2 bases at V and 0 bases at J, with 3 bases between. CDR3 in DNA: TGTGCCACCAGTGATTCCTCTAACTATGGCTACACCTTC. Its protein product is CATSDSSNYGYTF.

The chain uses TRBV27 and TRBJ2-1; 7 bases match TRBD2. The V and J ends lost 3 bases and 5 bases, in that order; junction bases with no gene match: 7. Germline V gives CDR1 MNHEY, CDR2 SMNVEV (reference sequence). The CDR3 has 15 residues. In DNA, the CDR3 is TGTGCCAGCAGTTTCGGGGGAGGGAATAACAATGAGCAGTTCTTC. Its translation: CASSFGGGNNNEQFF.

The V and J genes are TRBV13 and TRBJ2-1; a weak D match, TRBD1 (7 bases). Per the germline V gene, CDR1 is PRHDT and CDR2 is FYEKMQ (reference sequence). Trimming took 8 bases from V and 9 from J, leaving 17 bases between them. The CDR3 length is 13 residues. The CDR3: CASLRGEGGEQFF. The CDR3 DNA is TGTGCCAGCCTCAGGGGGGAAGGGGGTGAGCAGTTCTTC.

The chain couples TRBV2 to TRBJ2-7; 7 nucleotides match TRBD1. V shed 4 bases, J shed 9 bases, and the junction held 0 bases outside the gene matches. The CDR3 has 10 residues. Looked up from germline, CDR1 is SNHLY and CDR2 is FYNNEI. CDR3 nucleotide sequence: TGTGCCAGCAGTGGACAGGGGCAGTACTTC. Protein: CASSGQGQYF. The whole variable domain, remainder taken from reference TRBV2 and TRBJ2-7, is EPEVTQTPSHQVTQMGQEVILRCVPISNHLYFYWYRQILGQKVEFLVSFYNNEISEKSEIFDDQFSVERPDGSNFTLKIRSTKLEDSAMYFCASSGQGQYFGPGTRLTVT.

The rearrangement links TRBV28 to TRBJ1-2, with D maybe TRBD1 (6 bases). The germline V and J ends were trimmed by 3 bases and 8 bases, with 13 bases remaining between them. This CDR3 is 13 amino acids long. Germline lookup yields CDR1 MDHEN and CDR2 SYDVKM. The CDR3 is CASSLGGARGYTF. The CDR3 DNA reads as TGTGCCAGCAGTTTGGGGGGGGCGCGAGGCTACACCTTC.